The rows below give T cell receptor beta chains drawn from one sample of a study of cytomegalovirus exposure and HLA in healthy donors. Assay: immunoSEQ multiplex PCR; the TCRdb copy retains only in-frame clones and omits some. The table has about 190,000 clones, roughly four fifths seen once. Sequencing input: PBMCs. These receptor sequences come from a young man in good health and CMV-seronegative. The CDR3 runs from the conserved cysteine through the conserved F or W. A D gene is named only where the DNA matches it firmly. The size entry is marked missing in some rows and otherwise reads once, few, many or a size class.

V gene,D gene,J gene,clone size,CDR3 protein,CDR3 DNA
TRBV18,NA,TRBJ2-7,NA,CASSPRQSYEQYF,TGTGCCAGCTCACCACGGCAGTCCTACGAGCAGTACTTC
TRBV4-2,NA,TRBJ2-1,NA,CASSQTRNNEQFF,TGTGCCAGCAGCCAGACTAGAAACAATGAGCAGTTCTTC
TRBV5-1,TRBD2,TRBJ2-3,once,CASRSGGAYYTDTQYF,TGCGCCAGCAGATCCGGGGGGGCCTATTACACAGATACGCAGTATTTT
TRBV19,TRBD1,TRBJ2-7,NA,CASSIDNRGSEQYF,TGTGCCAGTAGTATTGACAACAGGGGAAGCGAGCAGTACTTC
TRBV18,NA,TRBJ2-1,once,CASSPSGGINEQFF,TGTGCCAGCTCACCCTCAGGCGGGATAAATGAGCAGTTCTTC
TRBV28,TRBD1,TRBJ2-7,NA,CASWGTGNYEQYF,TGTGCCAGCTGGGGGACAGGGAATTACGAGCAGTACTTC
TRBV2,NA,TRBJ2-7,once,CASCGPDSYEQCF,TGTGCCAGCTGCGGGCCCGACTCCTACGAGCAGTGCTTC
TRBV9,TRBD2,TRBJ2-3,NA,CASSVETSGYTDTQYF,TGTGCCAGCAGCGTAGAGACTAGCGGATACACAGATACGCAGTATTTT
TRBV7-8,NA,TRBJ2-3,NA,CASSLGGGPSTDTQYF,TGTGCCAGCAGCTTAGGAGGGGGACCTAGCACAGATACGCAGTATTTT
TRBV5-1,TRBD1,TRBJ1-2,NA,CASSTWDSVTNYGYTF,TGCGCCAGCAGCACGTGGGACAGCGTTACTAACTATGGCTACACCTTC
TRBV6-5,TRBD1,TRBJ1-2,NA,CASSRTGRGGYTF,TGTGCCAGCAGTCGGACAGGGCGGGGTGGCTACACCTTC
TRBV6-1,NA,TRBJ1-3,few,CASSGGGTFSGNTIYF,TGTGCCAGCAGTGGGGGGGGGACCTTCTCTGGAAACACCATATATTTT
TRBV5-4,TRBD1,TRBJ2-7,NA,CASSFKLGQGGEQYF,TGTGCCAGCAGCTTCAAGTTGGGACAGGGGGGCGAGCAGTACTTC
TRBV2,TRBD1,TRBJ2-2,NA,CASSRQGKDGELFF,TGTGCCAGCAGTAGACAGGGAAAAGACGGGGAGCTGTTTTTT
TRBV7-2,NA,TRBJ1-2,once,CASSLANREYGYTF,TGTGCCAGCAGCTTAGCTAACAGAGAATATGGCTACACCTTC
TRBV2,TRBD2,TRBJ2-1,NA,CASSGGTSGRRYNEQFF,TGTGCCAGCAGTGGCGGGACTAGCGGGAGGCGGTACAATGAGCAGTTCTTC
TRBV4-3,NA,TRBJ1-2,NA,CASSQGSHFPGVGYTF,TGCGCCAGCAGCCAAGGATCGCACTTCCCGGGGGTAGGCTACACCTTC
TRBV6-1,TRBD1,TRBJ2-5,NA,CASRRDRGDQETQYF,TGTGCCAGCAGACGGGACAGGGGGGATCAAGAGACCCAGTACTTC
TRBV28,NA,TRBJ2-5,NA,CASRTAGETQYF,TGTGCCAGCAGGACAGCAGGGGAGACCCAGTACTTC
TRBV4-1,TRBD1,TRBJ2-2,NA,CASSPQGANTGELFF,TGCGCCAGCAGCCCCCAGGGGGCGAACACCGGGGAGCTGTTTTTT
TRBV25-1,TRBD1,TRBJ1-5,NA,CASRGTGIDQPQHF,TGTGCCAGTCGAGGGACAGGGATCGATCAGCCCCAGCATTTT
TRBV2,TRBD1,TRBJ2-1,NA,CASSKGQGSYNEQFF,TGTGCCAGCAGTAAGGGACAGGGTTCCTACAATGAGCAGTTCTTC
TRBV15,TRBD1,TRBJ2-7,NA,CATSRGGTGQDEQYF,TGTGCCACCAGCAGAGGCGGGACAGGGCAGGACGAGCAGTACTTC
TRBV19,NA,TRBJ1-1,few,CASSIAMNTEAFF,TGTGCCAGTAGTATAGCAATGAACACTGAAGCTTTCTTT
TRBV7-2,NA,TRBJ2-4,few,CASSHSTATENIQYF,TGTGCCAGCAGCCATAGCACGGCGACAGAAAACATTCAGTACTTC
TRBV10-3,TRBD1,TRBJ2-7,NA,CAISESTSTGGGHEQYF,TGTGCCATCAGTGAGTCTACTAGCACAGGGGGCGGGCACGAGCAGTACTTC
TRBV28,TRBD1,TRBJ2-7,NA,CASSGQGVIGYEQYF,TGTGCCAGCAGTGGACAGGGGGTAATTGGGTACGAGCAGTACTTC
TRBV5-1,TRBD2,TRBJ2-1,once,CASSTGTTSYNEQFF,TGCGCCAGCAGCACCGGGACTACCTCCTACAATGAGCAGTTCTTC
TRBV25-1,NA,TRBJ1-2,NA,CASSESGGPLDYGYTF,TGTGCCAGCAGTGAATCGGGCGGGCCCTTGGACTATGGCTACACCTTC